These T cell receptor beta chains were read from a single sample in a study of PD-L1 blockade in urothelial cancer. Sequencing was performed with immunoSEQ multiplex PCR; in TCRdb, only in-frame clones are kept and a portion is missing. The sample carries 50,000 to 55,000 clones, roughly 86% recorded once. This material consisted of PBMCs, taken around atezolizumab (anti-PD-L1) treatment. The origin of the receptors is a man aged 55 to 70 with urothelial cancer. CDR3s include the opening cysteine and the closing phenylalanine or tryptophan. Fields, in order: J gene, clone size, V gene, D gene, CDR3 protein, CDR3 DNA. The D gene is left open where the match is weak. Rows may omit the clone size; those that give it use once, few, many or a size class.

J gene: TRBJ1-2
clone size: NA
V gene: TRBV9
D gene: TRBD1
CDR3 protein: CASTLGTGNYGYTF
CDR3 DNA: TGTGCCAGCACCTTAGGGACAGGGAACTATGGCTACACCTTC

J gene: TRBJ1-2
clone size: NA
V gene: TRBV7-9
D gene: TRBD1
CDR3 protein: CASSTRTGGYGYTF
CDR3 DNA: TGTGCCAGCAGCACAAGGACAGGGGGCTATGGCTACACCTTC

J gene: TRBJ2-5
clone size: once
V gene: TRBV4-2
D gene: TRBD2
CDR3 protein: CASSQDGLAGGPRETQYF
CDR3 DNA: TGTGCCAGCAGCCAAGATGGCCTAGCGGGGGGGCCTCGGGAGACCCAGTACTTC

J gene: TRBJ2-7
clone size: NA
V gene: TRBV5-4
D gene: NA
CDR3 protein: CASSDARGSYEQYF
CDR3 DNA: TGTGCCAGCAGTGACGCCCGGGGTAGCTACGAGCAGTACTTC

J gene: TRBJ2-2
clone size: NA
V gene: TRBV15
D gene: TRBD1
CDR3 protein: CATNSRGGDTGELFF
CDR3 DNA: TGTGCCACCAACTCGAGAGGGGGCGACACCGGGGAGCTGTTTTTT

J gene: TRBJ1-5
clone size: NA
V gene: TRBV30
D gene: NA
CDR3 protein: CAWSGTPGRGGPQHF
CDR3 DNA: TGTGCCTGGAGTGGCACCCCCGGGCGCGGGGGGCCCCAGCATTTT

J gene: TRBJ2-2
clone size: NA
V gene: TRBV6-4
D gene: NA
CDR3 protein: CASSDDINTGELFF
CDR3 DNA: TGTGCCAGCAGTGACGACATAAACACCGGGGAGCTGTTTTTT

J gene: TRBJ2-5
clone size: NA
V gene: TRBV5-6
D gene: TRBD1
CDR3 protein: CASSRTGTGRIETQYF
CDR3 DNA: TGTGCCAGCAGCCGAACCGGGACAGGGAGAATAGAGACCCAGTACTTC

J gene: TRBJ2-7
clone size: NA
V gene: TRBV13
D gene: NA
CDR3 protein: CASSLRVGQFSTEQYF
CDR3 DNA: TGTGCCAGCAGCTTGAGGGTAGGCCAATTTTCTACCGAGCAGTACTTC

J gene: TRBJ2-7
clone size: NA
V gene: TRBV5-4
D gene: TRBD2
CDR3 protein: CASSPPLRGAYEQYF
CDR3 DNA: TGTGCCAGCAGCCCACCCCTGCGGGGGGCCTACGAGCAGTACTTC

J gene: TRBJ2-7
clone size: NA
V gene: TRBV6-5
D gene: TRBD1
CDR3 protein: CASSYNGQGTYEQYF
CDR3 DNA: TGTGCCAGCAGTTACAACGGACAGGGAACCTACGAGCAGTACTTC

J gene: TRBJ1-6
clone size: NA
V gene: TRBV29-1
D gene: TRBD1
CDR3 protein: CSAKQGAESPLHF
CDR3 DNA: TGCAGCGCCAAACAGGGGGCTGAATCACCCCTCCACTTT

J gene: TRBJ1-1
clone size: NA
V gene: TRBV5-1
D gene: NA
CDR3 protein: CASSPVWRGNTEAFF
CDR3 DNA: TGCGCCAGCAGCCCGGTTTGGAGGGGAAACACTGAAGCTTTCTTT

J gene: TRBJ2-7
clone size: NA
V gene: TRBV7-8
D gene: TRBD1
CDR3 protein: CASSPQGTGYEQYF
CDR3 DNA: TGTGCCAGCAGCCCGCAGGGGACAGGCTACGAGCAGTACTTC

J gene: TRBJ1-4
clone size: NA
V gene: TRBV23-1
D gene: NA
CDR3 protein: CASSRTGTTNEKLFF
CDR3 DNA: TGCGCCAGCAGTCGAACAGGGACAACTAATGAAAAACTGTTTTTT

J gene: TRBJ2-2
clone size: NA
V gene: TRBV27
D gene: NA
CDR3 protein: CASSWGLNTGELFF
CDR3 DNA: TGTGCCAGCAGTTGGGGGCTGAACACCGGGGAGCTGTTTTTT

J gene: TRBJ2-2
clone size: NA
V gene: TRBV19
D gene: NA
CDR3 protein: CASSIGVGELFF
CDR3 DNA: TGTGCCAGTAGTATCGGGGTCGGGGAGCTGTTTTTT

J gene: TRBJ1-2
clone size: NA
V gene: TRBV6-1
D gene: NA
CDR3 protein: CASNPNKGNYGYTF
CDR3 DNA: TGTGCCAGCAACCCAAACAAGGGGAACTATGGCTACACCTTC

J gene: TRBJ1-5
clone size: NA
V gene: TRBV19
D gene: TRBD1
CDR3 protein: CASSSAGGNQPQHF
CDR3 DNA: TGTGCCAGTAGTAGCGCAGGGGGGAATCAGCCCCAGCATTTT

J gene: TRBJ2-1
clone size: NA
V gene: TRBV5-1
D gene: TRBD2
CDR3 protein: CASSSPTSGRSYNEQFF
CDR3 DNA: TGCGCCAGCAGCTCACCGACTAGCGGGAGGTCCTACAATGAGCAGTTCTTC

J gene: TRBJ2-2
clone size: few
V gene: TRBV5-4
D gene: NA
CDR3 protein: CASSPAEKNTGELFF
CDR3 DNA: TGTGCCAGCAGCCCCGCCGAGAAGAACACCGGGGAGCTGTTTTTT

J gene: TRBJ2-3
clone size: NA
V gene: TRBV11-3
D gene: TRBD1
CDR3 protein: CASSLAGQGTGTDTQYF
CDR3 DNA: TGTGCCAGCAGCTTGGCAGGACAGGGGACCGGCACAGATACGCAGTATTTT

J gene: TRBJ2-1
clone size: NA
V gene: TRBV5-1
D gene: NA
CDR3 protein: CASSTQGSSYNEQFF
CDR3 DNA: TGCGCCAGCAGCACCCAGGGCTCATCCTACAATGAGCAGTTCTTC

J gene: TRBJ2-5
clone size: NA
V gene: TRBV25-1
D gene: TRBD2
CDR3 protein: CASSEYTLAGARGVQYF
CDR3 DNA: TGTGCCAGCAGTGAATACACACTAGCGGGAGCACGGGGTGTCCAGTACTTC

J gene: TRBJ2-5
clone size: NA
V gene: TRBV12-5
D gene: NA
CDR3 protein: CASGLPPGETQYF
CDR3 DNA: TGTGCTAGTGGTTTACCCCCCGGGGAGACCCAGTACTTC

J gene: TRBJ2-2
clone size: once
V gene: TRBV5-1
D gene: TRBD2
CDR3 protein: CASSLAVSGGAGELFF
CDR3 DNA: TGCGCCAGCAGCTTGGCCGTCTCGGGAGGGGCCGGGGAGCTGTTTTTT

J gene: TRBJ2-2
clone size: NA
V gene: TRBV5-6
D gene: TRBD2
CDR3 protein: CASSLYLASGSRGTGELFF
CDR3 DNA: TGTGCCAGCAGCTTGTACTTGGCTAGCGGGAGCAGGGGGACCGGGGAGCTGTTTTTT

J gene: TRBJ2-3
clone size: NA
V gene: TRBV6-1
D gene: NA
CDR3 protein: CASSQRYTQYF
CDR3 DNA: TGTGCCAGCAGTCAACGGTATACGCAGTATTTT

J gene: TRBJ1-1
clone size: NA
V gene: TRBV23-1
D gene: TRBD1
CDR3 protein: CATQGDSTEAFF
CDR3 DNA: TGCGCCACCCAGGGGGACAGCACTGAAGCTTTCTTT

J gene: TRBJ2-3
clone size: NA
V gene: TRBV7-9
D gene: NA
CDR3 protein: CASSLEGHKYF
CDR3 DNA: TGTGCCAGCAGCTTAGAGGGACACAAGTATTTT

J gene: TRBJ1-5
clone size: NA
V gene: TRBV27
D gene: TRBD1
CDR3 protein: CASSFIRTGGLGQPQHF
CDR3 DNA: TGTGCCAGCAGTTTTATACGGACAGGGGGCTTAGGTCAGCCCCAGCATTTT

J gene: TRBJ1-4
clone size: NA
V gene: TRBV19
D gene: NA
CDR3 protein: CASSMGDKTNEKLFF
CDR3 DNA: TGTGCCAGTAGTATGGGGGACAAGACAAATGAAAAACTGTTTTTT

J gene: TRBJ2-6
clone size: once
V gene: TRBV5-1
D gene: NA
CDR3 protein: CASSLGRSSGANVLTF
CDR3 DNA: TGCGCCAGCAGCTTGGGCAGGTCATCTGGGGCCAACGTCCTGACTTTC

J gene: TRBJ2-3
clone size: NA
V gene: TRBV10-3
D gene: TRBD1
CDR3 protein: CAISRSDRDRDTQYF
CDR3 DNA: TGTGCCATCAGTCGTTCTGACAGGGACCGGGATACGCAGTATTTT

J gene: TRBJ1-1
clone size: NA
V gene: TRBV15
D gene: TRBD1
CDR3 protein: CATRGGDRFWNEAFF
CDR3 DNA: TGTGCCACCAGGGGGGGGGACAGGTTCTGGAACGAAGCTTTCTTT

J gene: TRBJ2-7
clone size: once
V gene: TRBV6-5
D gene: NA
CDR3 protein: CASTNFNYEQYF
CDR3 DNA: TGTGCCAGCACCAACTTTAACTACGAGCAGTACTTC

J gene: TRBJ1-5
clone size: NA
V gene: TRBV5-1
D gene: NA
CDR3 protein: CASSLAGGNQPQHF
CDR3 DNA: TGCGCCAGCAGCTTGGCGGGCGGGAATCAGCCCCAGCATTTT